Below, 22 T cell receptor beta chains from the same sample are listed, as sequenced in a study of spatial heterogeneity in lung cancer (dated by TCRdb to about 2019). This specimen's time point label, interpreted: blood at routine non-recurrence follow-up after resection. Libraries came from 5' RACE. The sequencer listed for this sample is NextSeq 500. TCRdb reprocessing: public reads trimmed at Q25 with fastp, clones called with MiXCR, in-frame beta chains kept. Identical CDR3 protein sequences are pooled into one entry, listed with their most common genes and DNA. The table for this sample lists about 94,000 distinct CDR3 sequences; approximately 20% of them were counted only once. The ten largest clones capture less than 25% of the sample. Specimen: PBMCs, collected at follow-up. Receptors originate from a male donor with early-stage non-small cell lung cancer.

The chain combines TRBV7-2 with TRBJ2-6, with D perhaps matching TRBD2 (5 bases). Germline CDR1 reads SGHTA; CDR2 reads FQGNSA. Trimming removed 5 bases at V and 2 bases at J, with 13 bases between. The CDR3 has 16 amino acids. As DNA, the CDR3 is TGTGCCAGCAGCCCTCAGCTAGCAACTGGGGCCAACGTCCTGACTTTC. Its translation: CASSPQLATGANVLTF.

The chain has TRBV7-2 and TRBJ2-1; 7 nucleotides agree with TRBD2. CDR3 length equals 17 residues. CDR1 SGHTA and CDR2 FQGNSA come from the germline V gene. The junction had 15 bases not matched to a gene; V was cut back by 5 bases and J by 5 bases. The CDR3 DNA is TGTGCCAGCAGCCCAGAGGGCGGGGGATCTTATAACAATGAGCAGTTCTTC. This gives the protein CASSPEGGGSYNNEQFF.

This clonotype was detected only a few times. V usage is TRBV20-1 and J usage is TRBJ2-5; 8 bases match TRBD2. The CDR3 covers 13 residues. Germline assignment: CDR1 DFQATT and CDR2 SNEGSKA (reference sequence). The junction had 5 bases not matched to a gene; V was cut back by 5 bases and J by 3 bases. This chain's CDR3 is CSAPLSGEETQYF. DNA of the CDR3: TGCAGTGCTCCCCTTAGCGGGGAAGAGACCCAGTACTTC.

This clonotype was counted only a few times. The rearrangement uses TRBV5-1 and TRBJ1-2; D gene uncertain. CDR1 SGHRS and CDR2 YFSETQ come from the germline V gene. The CDR3 consists of 14 residues. Trimming took 0 bases from V and 2 from J, leaving 8 bases between them. The CDR3 spells CASSLEVANYGYTF. DNA of the CDR3: TGCGCCAGCAGCTTGGAGGTCGCAAACTATGGCTACACCTTC.

Ten or more counts support this clonotype. J is TRBJ1-5 and V is TRBV29-1; 7 bases are a match to TRBD1. Germline assignment: CDR1 SQVTM and CDR2 ANQGSEA. The V and J ends lost 5 bases and 4 bases, in that order; junction bases with no gene match: 5. The CDR3 spans 13 residues. The CDR3 DNA follows: TGCAGCGTTCGACAGGGACTTAATCAGCCCCAGCATTTT. Translation: CSVRQGLNQPQHF.

In this sample, this clonotype turned up a few times. V usage is TRBV18 and J usage is TRBJ2-7; 8 nucleotides line up with TRBD2. Germline CDR1 is KGHSH and CDR2 is LQKENI. After removal of 6 bases from V and 3 bases from J, the junction contained 4 bases not matched to a gene. The CDR3 is 13 amino acids. Here the CDR3 reads CASSPTSGYEQYF. Here the CDR3 DNA reads TGTGCCAGCTCTCCTACTAGCGGCTACGAGCAGTACTTC. Using reference TRBV18 and TRBJ2-7 for the parts outside the CDR3, the full variable domain is NAGVMQNPRHLVRRRGQEARLRCSPMKGHSHVYWYRQLPEEGLKFMVYLQKENIIDESGMPKERFSAEFPKEGPSILRIQQVVRGDSAAYFCASSPTSGYEQYFGPGTRLTVT.

The V gene is TRBV9, the J gene TRBJ2-7; no reliable D call. The CDR3 consists of 15 residues. Trimming stripped 0 bases from V and 0 bases from J, with 10 bases between. Germline V lookup: CDR1 SGDLS, CDR2 YYNGEE. The CDR3 nucleotides read TGTGCCAGCAGCGTAGGGGCAGCCATCTCCTACGAGCAGTACTTC. It encodes CASSVGAAISYEQYF.

The table lists this clonotype with a few counts. The chain is built from TRBV5-1 and TRBJ2-1, with D perhaps matching TRBD1 (5 bases). V shed 0 bases and J shed 0 bases, with 10 bases lying between them. This CDR3 spans 16 amino acids. Germline V lookup: CDR1 SGHRS, CDR2 YFSETQ. As DNA, the CDR3 is TGCGCCAGCAGCTTGGTAGGGGCGAGCTCCTACAATGAGCAGTTCTTC. As protein: CASSLVGASSYNEQFF.

A few counts support this clonotype. The rearrangement joins TRBV7-2 to TRBJ2-7; 9 bases are a match to TRBD2. CDR1 SGHTA and CDR2 FQGNSA come from the germline V gene. CDR3 length: 15 amino acids. After removal of 1 base from V and 2 bases from J, the junction contained 3 bases not matched to a gene. CDR3 sequence: CASSLEAGGPYEQYF. In DNA, the CDR3 is TGTGCCAGCAGCTTAGAGGCGGGAGGGCCCTACGAGCAGTACTTC.

This clonotype was observed a handful of times. This sequence joins TRBV12-3 or TRBV12-4 and TRBJ2-7; D is perhaps TRBD1 (5 bases). The V and J ends lost 5 bases and 2 bases respectively, with 13 bases between them. The length of the CDR3 is 14 residues. The CDR3 reads CASSDSTGPYEQYF. Here the CDR3 DNA reads TGTGCCAGCAGTGACAGCACTGGGCCCTACGAGCAGTACTTC.

This chain joins TRBV27 and TRBJ1-4; D might be TRBD1 (6 bases). V was trimmed by 2 bases and J by 7 bases, leaving 14 bases between them. CDR1 is MNHEY, CDR2 SMNVEV, per germline (reference sequence). This CDR3 contains 15 residues. The CDR3 nucleotides are TGTGCCAGCAGTTTAAGCCGGGACAAAGGTGAAAAACTGTTTTTT. It yields the protein CASSLSRDKGEKLFF.

This clonotype was detected many times. This chain joins TRBV7-8 and TRBJ1-1; D is perhaps TRBD1 (5 bases). Germline-derived CDR1 and CDR2 are SGHVS and FQNEAQ. This CDR3 region has 14 residues. The ends were cut back, 5 bases at V and 6 bases at J, with 16 bases in the middle. This CDR3 is CASSQYSGQPEAFF. DNA for the CDR3: TGTGCCAGCAGCCAATATTCAGGGCAGCCTGAAGCTTTCTTT.

The chain recombines TRBV13 with TRBJ2-7; D is perhaps TRBD1 or TRBD2 (5 bases each). Trimming shortened V by 0 bases and J by 4 bases, and 13 bases separated the two germline ends. This CDR3 region has 15 residues. CDR1 and CDR2 from the germline V gene are PRHDT and FYEKMQ (reference sequence). As DNA, the CDR3 is TGTGCCAGCAGCTTAGGCGGGGCGGCTATTTACGAGCAGTACTTC. Its translation: CASSLGGAAIYEQYF.

This clonotype has just a few counts. The genes are TRBV20-1 and TRBJ2-3, with 8 bases that match TRBD1. Germline V gene data show CDR1 as DFQATT and CDR2 as SNEGSKA (reference sequence). The V gene end was trimmed by 6 bases and the J gene end by 2 bases; junction bases not matched to a gene: 13. The CDR3 runs to 16 residues. Here the CDR3 reads CSASLLTGDLTDTQYF. In DNA, the CDR3 is TGCAGTGCGAGCCTTTTGACAGGGGATCTCACAGATACGCAGTATTTT.

The rearrangement links TRBV12-3 or TRBV12-4 to TRBJ1-2; D uncertain. V gave up 2 bases and J gave up 0 bases, with 4 bases separating them. The CDR3 is made up of 13 amino acids. The CDR3 bases are TGTGCCAGCAGTTTATCCTCTAACTATGGCTACACCTTC. Its translation is CASSLSSNYGYTF.

The rearrangement uses TRBV24-1 and TRBJ2-2; D is ambiguous. Germline V gives CDR1 KGHDR, CDR2 SFDVKD. V lost 0 bases and J lost 1, with 8 bases in between. This CDR3 is 16 amino acids long. The CDR3 coding sequence is TGTGCCACCAGTGATTTGAGACCAGGGAACACCGGGGAGCTGTTTTTT. Protein sequence: CATSDLRPGNTGELFF.

The table lists this clonotype with many counts. The chain employs TRBV7-6 and TRBJ2-5; TRBD1 agrees at 11 bases. After removal of 6 bases from V and 4 bases from J, the junction contained 4 bases not matched to a gene. Germline V gene lookup returns CDR1 SGHVS and CDR2 FNYEAQ. The CDR3 runs to 14 residues. CDR3 sequence: CASSRTGGGETQYF. The CDR3 bases are TGTGCCAGCAGTCGGACAGGGGGCGGAGAGACCCAGTACTTC.

The sample holds a few counts of this clonotype. This chain joins TRBV18 and TRBJ1-1, with 8 bases aligning to TRBD1. This CDR3 is 16 amino acids long. Germline V gene data show CDR1 as KGHSH and CDR2 as LQKENI. Trimming took 3 bases from V and 0 from J; bases not matched to a gene: 6. CDR3 sequence: CASSPITGGMNTEAFF. In DNA, the CDR3 is TGTGCCAGCTCACCTATAACAGGGGGTATGAACACTGAAGCTTTCTTT.

This chain joins TRBV6-1 and TRBJ1-5, with no clear D. This CDR3 is 12 amino acids long. CDR1 and CDR2 from the germline V gene are MNHNS and SASEGT. Trimming took 5 bases from V and 7 from J, leaving 9 bases between them. CDR3: CASSRVGQPQHF. CDR3 DNA sequence: TGTGCCAGCAGTAGGGTTGGCCAGCCCCAGCATTTT.

The gene calls are TRBV3-1 and TRBJ1-5; D is undetermined. The CDR3 is 14 amino acids. The germline V and J ends were trimmed by 4 bases and 0 bases, with 7 bases remaining between them. Per the germline V gene, CDR1 is LGHDT and CDR2 is YNNKEL (reference sequence). CDR3 region: CASSPRDSNQPQHF. The CDR3 DNA sequence: TGTGCCAGCAGCCCCCGGGATAGCAATCAGCCCCAGCATTTT. The complete variable domain, with remaining parts taken from reference TRBV3-1 and TRBJ1-5, reads DTAVSQTPKYLVTQMGNDKSIKCEQNLGHDTMYWYKQDSKKFLKIMFSYNNKELIINETVPNRFSPKSPDKAHLNLHINSLELGDSAVYFCASSPRDSNQPQHFGDGTRLSIL.

The chain links TRBV6-5 to TRBJ1-1, with 8 bases matching TRBD1. The germline V gene encodes CDR1 MNHEY and CDR2 SVGAGI. The CDR3 spans 18 residues. Trimming at V came to 3 bases and at J to 0 bases, leaving 12 bases not matched to a gene. The CDR3 spells CASSYFRRGRGMNTEAFF. CDR3 in DNA: TGTGCCAGCAGTTATTTCCGCAGGGGGCGCGGGATGAACACTGAAGCTTTCTTT.

The chain uses TRBV29-1 and TRBJ1-6; 7 bases are shared with TRBD1. This CDR3 contains 13 residues. From germline, CDR1 is SQVTM and CDR2 ANQGSEA. The trim removed 8 bases at V and 7 bases at J, leaving 8 bases unmatched. The DNA of the CDR3 is TGCAGCCCCAAGGGACAGCCGAATTCACCCCTCCACTTT. Translated: CSPKGQPNSPLHF.